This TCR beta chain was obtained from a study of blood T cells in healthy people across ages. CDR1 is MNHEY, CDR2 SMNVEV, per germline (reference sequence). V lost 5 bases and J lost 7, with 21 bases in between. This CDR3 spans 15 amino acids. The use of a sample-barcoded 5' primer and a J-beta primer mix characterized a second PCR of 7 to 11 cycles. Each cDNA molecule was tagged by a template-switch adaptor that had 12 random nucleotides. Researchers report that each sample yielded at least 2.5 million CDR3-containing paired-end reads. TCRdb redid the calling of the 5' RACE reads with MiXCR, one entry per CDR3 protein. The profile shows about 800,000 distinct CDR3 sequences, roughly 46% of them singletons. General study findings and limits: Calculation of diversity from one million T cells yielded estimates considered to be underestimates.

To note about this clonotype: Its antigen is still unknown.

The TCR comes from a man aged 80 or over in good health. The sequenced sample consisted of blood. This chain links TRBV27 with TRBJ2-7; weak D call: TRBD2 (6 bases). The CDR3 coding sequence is TGTGCCAGCAGTCCCTCGGGACTCGGGCCCAATGAGCAGTACTTC. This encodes CASSPSGLGPNEQYF.